This T cell receptor beta chain emerged from a study of cytomegalovirus exposure and HLA in healthy donors (dated by TCRdb to the late 2010s). About the investigation overall: According to an earlier analysis of 550 to 750 of the donors, about 180 million T cells yielded roughly 100 million unique TCR beta sequences and less than 300 Gb of sequence data. Alongside the repertoire data, information on donor age, sex, ethnicity and CMV serostatus was compiled. The study profiled the T cell repertoires of 550 to 700 subjects by immunosequencing and related them to cytomegalovirus serostatus. Roughly 5 DR-DQ haplotypes were handled as single units for association and clustering, since linkage in the cohort was strong. Every repertoire in the discovery cohort had been generated on one and the same sequencing platform. In a later analysis, previously published TCR beta repertoires from 500 to 750 donors were re-analyzed and high-resolution HLA genotyping was added so that TCR occurrence patterns could be studied. To predict cytomegalovirus infection status, the study brought together high-throughput TCR immunosequencing, statistical association of individual TCRs with disease status, and machine learning. In the later analysis, no new phenotypic data were used to find candidate immune exposures; instead, reliance was placed on TCR beta sequences and their occurrence across donors. An early release covering more than 500 HLA-typed donors comprised about 320 gigabases of sequencing data and tens of millions of unique TCR sequences. HLA typing included class I and class II loci at four-digit resolution. Typing coverage differed by locus: A, B, C, DRB1 and DQB1 were typed in roughly 629-640 donors, DQA1 in 522, DPA1 in around 610, and DPB1 in roughly 470. An earlier analysis of approximately 640 of the donors applied high-throughput TCR beta sequencing to assess whether each TCR beta V gene segment acted as functional or pseudogenic. In addition to the first cohort of around 670 subjects, a separate validation cohort of 100 to 150 different subjects was used. Among the roughly 380 genotyped donors, about 85% belonged to the genetic ancestry cluster associated with self-reported Caucasian donors. Across 398 genotyped donors of the cohort, an average of approximately 240,000 unique TCR beta nucleotide sequences per donor were sequenced, and approximately 19% of those sequences were non-productive. The study was designed to test whether signatures of past pathogen exposure could be identified by cataloging public T cell receptors. A later genetic analysis took genome-wide SNP genotypes for about 55% of the 666 donors and used that subset as a discovery cohort.

Its CDR3 holds 13 amino acids, cysteine through phenylalanine. The read is trimmed to its CDR3 DNA, 39 bases read in frame from base 1. V is trimmed back by 7 bases and J by 5 bases, and the junction contains 1 base that no gene match accounts for. The germline V gene (reference sequence) provides CDR1 LNHNV and CDR2 YYDKDF. For this clone: Its antigen is still unknown. Nothing much larger sits one base from this clone, and base qualities are not available.

The cohort was made up of under 800 healthy bone marrow donors. At the time of sampling, every cohort member was nominally healthy, though immune exposures that went unrecorded were likely present. The donor was CMV seronegative and belonged to the group of 350 to 400 seronegative cohort members. Every donor gave a peripheral blood sample, and the peripheral blood mononuclear cells from that sample were used for TCR beta sequencing. The Qiagen DNeasy Blood Extraction Kit was used to extract genomic DNA from the blood cell samples. The paper's findings and limits, for the study overall: V-gene and J-gene trimming of TCR beta chains was associated with a missense DCLRE1C variant in a later genetic analysis, and the association was replicated in an independent cohort. Specific HLA alleles were associated with over 15,000 TCR beta sequences at a false discovery rate of 0.05 in a later analysis. Some IMGT-functional V segments, including TRBV6-2 and TRBV6-3, could not be distinguished by the 87-base-pair reads and were therefore excluded. A later analysis found that most CMV-associated TCR beta chains appeared HLA-restricted, with HLA associations seemingly driven largely by CMV exposure. Immune exposure information for the cohort was limited to CMV serostatus. This cohort had only TCR beta chains sequenced, and the lack of alpha or paired-chain data limited which features could be detected. In a later analysis, HLA-associated TCR beta chains were found to be more clonally expanded and to have lower generation probabilities than equally common non-associated chains. The study gave a list of around 170 TCR beta chains associated with cytomegalovirus. When HLA alleles, especially DR and DQ, strongly co-occurred, attributing TCR associations to individual alleles was difficult. A later analysis reported that several top co-occurrence clusters appeared linked to parvovirus B19, influenza, CMV and Epstein-Barr virus. Three of the identified cytomegalovirus-associated TCR beta chains were confirmed in vitro to be specific for cytomegalovirus antigens. In an earlier analysis of several hundred of the donors, most TCR beta V segments were observed in productive rearrangements about 90% or about 30% of the time, broadly matching IMGT annotations. The authors suggested that the approach could potentially be extended to other disease states and immunological phenotypes. In a later analysis, the rate of TCR association differed among HLA loci, with DRB1 alleles having the most associated TCRs and HLA-C alleles having the fewest. According to a later genetic analysis, donors in an Asian-associated ancestry cluster had fewer N-insertions in productive TCRs than the roughly 670-donor mean. The sequencing pipeline was judged likely to have produced a cluster of highly shared sequence variants as a technical artifact. Because some donors lacked HLA typing at each locus, the association tests relied only on the typed subset. Linkage disequilibrium might explain the correlated functional status among segregating V segments, but an unknown experimental factor could not be ruled out. The classifier was reported to diagnose cytomegalovirus status with high specificity and sensitivity in both the original and validation cohorts. Roughly uniform sequencing depth across donors was assumed in presence/absence analyses, although this assumption may not hold. The earlier analysis of a few hundred of the donors excluded approximately 15 rarely observed V segments, including chromosome 9 orphons, because counts were too low. A further reported finding was that TCR beta sequences accurately predicted the HLA-A and HLA-B alleles for most subjects in the first cohort. While some public TCRs were present in many individuals, most TCR sequences turned up only very rarely across donors.

The library was made by the immunoSEQ multiplex PCR assay. A mixture of 60 forward primers for TCR Vbeta segments and 13 reverse primers for TCR Jbeta segments was used in the multiplex PCR. The CDR3 region of rearranged TCR beta genes was amplified from genomic DNA by a multiplex PCR assay. On the Illumina HiSeq System, the amplified TCR beta libraries were sequenced as 87-base-pair reads. The study's processing was this. Across the 670 or so repertoires, a later analysis counted tens of millions of unique TCR beta chains, roughly 11 million of which were shared by at least two donors. To remove PCR and sequencing errors, raw reads were error-corrected and collapsed into unique sequences using a nearest-neighbor algorithm that merged closely related sequences. To assign V, D and J gene segments, CDR3 sequences were aligned to IMGT reference sequences. For a sequence to be retained, a match of at least six nucleotides was required to both a V gene segment and a J gene segment. Rearrangements were called productive when the CDR3 lacked stop codons and stayed in frame with V and J; all others were non-productive. Following IMGT convention, CDR3 was defined as the stretch from the second conserved V-encoded cysteine to the conserved J-encoded phenylalanine. The earlier analysis of about 570 of the donors excluded any sequence lacking an unambiguous match to a single V gene segment. In an earlier analysis of some 590 of the donors, V segments were called functional above 56.7% productive rearrangements and were called segregating when the between-donor standard deviation exceeded 5%. A statistical classification framework was developed to diagnose cytomegalovirus status using the catalog of TCR beta chain sequences. A later analysis assigned V and J genes by comparing TCR nucleotide sequences with IMGT/GENE-DB human TR gene sequences. Using the TCRdist pipeline, a later analysis assigned CDR3 sequences along with most-parsimonious VDJ recombination scenarios. A later analysis defined each TCR beta chain by its CDR3 amino acid sequence plus V-gene family, and excluded reads lacking a unique V-gene family. A later analysis removed 592 highly shared, low-generation-probability nucleotide sequences to deal with suspected cross-contamination and a sequencing artifact. A later analysis calculated a clonal expansion index for each public chain from normalized within-repertoire ranks of inferred template counts. A later analysis computed generation probabilities with a VDJ recombination model fitted to out-of-frame rearrangements, and checked the results against IGoR. A later analysis scored TCR-TCR, TCR-HLA and TCR-CMV co-occurrence with hypergeometric tests, applying a repertoire-size bias correction to TCR pairs. In a later analysis, false discovery rates were estimated by permuting HLA or CMV assignments 20 times. A later analysis grouped co-occurring TCRs with DBSCAN, adding TCRdist sequence similarity when clustering within HLA-allele-positive subsets. Co-occurrence clustering excluded repertoires with fewer than 30,000 or more than 120,000 public chains, plus five with anomalous nucleotide sharing. What TCRdb holds here is the immuneACCESS table cut down to in-frame rearrangements. Part of the clones is not present; checked against another copy, under half of the missing clones reflect an unresolved V gene, and the others are unexplained. The DNA gave D and trimming, while V, J and clone size come from that table. Within this sample are approximately 110,000 clones, with 81% of them counted one time only. Under 2.5% of the sample is in the top ten clones.

The sequence joins TRBV15 to TRBJ1-5, and TRBD1 matches 11 of the central bases. Material: PBMCs. The TCR originated in a woman in her 30s in good health and CMV-seronegative. For the CDR3, the sequence is CATTGQGDQPQHF. The bases are TGTGCCACCACGGGACAGGGGGATCAGCCCCAGCATTTT.